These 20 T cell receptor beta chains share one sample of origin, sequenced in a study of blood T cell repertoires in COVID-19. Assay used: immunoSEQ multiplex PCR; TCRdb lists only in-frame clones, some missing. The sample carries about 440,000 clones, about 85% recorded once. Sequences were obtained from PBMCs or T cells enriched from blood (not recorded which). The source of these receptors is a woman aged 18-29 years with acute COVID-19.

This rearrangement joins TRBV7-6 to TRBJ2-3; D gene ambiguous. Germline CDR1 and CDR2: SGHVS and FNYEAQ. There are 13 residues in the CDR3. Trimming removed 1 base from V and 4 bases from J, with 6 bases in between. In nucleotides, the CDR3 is TGTGCCAGCAGCTTAGAATCCTCAGATACGCAGTATTTT. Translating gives CASSLESSDTQYF.

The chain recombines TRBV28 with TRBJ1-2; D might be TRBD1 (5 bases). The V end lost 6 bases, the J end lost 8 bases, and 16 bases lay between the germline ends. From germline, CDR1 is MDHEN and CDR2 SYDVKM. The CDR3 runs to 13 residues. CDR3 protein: CASSPDSLRGYTF. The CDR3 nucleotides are TGTGCCAGCAGCCCCGACAGCTTGCGGGGCTACACCTTC.

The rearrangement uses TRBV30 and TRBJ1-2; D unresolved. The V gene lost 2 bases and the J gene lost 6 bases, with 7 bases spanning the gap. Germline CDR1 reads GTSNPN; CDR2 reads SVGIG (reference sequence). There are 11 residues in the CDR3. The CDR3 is CAWSYSHGYTF. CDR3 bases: TGTGCCTGGAGTTACAGCCATGGCTACACCTTC.

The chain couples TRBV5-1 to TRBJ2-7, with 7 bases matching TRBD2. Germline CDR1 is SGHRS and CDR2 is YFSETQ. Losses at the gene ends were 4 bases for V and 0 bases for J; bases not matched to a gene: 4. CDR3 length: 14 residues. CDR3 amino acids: CASSPTSVSYEQYF. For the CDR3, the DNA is TGCGCCAGCAGCCCCACTAGCGTCTCCTACGAGCAGTACTTC.

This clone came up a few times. The CDR3 DNA is TGTGCCAGTAGTATGAATTGGCAGGGAACTAGCAATCAGCCCCAGCATTTT. Translated, it gives CASSMNWQGTSNQPQHF. The chain combines TRBV19 with TRBJ1-5; a possible D gene is TRBD1 (5 bases). CDR1 and CDR2 from the germline V gene are LNHDA and SQIVND (reference sequence). Between the trimmed V and J ends, which lost 3 bases and 0 bases, there was a span of 15 bases. This CDR3 has 17 residues.

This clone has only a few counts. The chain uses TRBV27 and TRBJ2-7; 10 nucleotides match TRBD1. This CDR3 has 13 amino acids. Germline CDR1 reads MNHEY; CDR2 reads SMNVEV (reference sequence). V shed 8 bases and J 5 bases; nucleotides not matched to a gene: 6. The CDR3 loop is CASGSGTGDEQYF. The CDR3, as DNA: TGTGCCAGCGGATCCGGGACAGGGGACGAGCAGTACTTC.

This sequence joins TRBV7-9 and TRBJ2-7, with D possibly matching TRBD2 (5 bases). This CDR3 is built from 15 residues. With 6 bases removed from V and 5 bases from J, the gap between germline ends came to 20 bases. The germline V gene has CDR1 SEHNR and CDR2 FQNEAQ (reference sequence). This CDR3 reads CASSQYKPEGNEQYF. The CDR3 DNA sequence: TGTGCCAGCAGTCAATATAAGCCCGAGGGAAACGAGCAGTACTTC.

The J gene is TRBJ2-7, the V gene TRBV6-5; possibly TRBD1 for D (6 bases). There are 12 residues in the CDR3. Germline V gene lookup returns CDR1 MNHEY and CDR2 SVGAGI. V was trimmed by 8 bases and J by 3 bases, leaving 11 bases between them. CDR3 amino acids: CASGTNYYEQYF. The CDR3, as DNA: TGTGCCAGCGGGACAAACTACTACGAGCAGTACTTC.

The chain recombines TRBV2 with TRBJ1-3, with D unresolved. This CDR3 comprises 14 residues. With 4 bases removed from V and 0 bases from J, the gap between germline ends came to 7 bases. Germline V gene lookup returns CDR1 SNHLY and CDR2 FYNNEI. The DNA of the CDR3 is TGTGCCAGCAGTGTCCAGGCCTCTGGAAACACCATATATTTT. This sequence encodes CASSVQASGNTIYF.

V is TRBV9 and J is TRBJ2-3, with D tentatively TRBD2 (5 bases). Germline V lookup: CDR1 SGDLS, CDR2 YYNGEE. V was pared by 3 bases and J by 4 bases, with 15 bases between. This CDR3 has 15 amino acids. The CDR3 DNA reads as TGTGCCAGCAGCGCGTCGGGGAGCACCCCAGATACGCAGTATTTT. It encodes CASSASGSTPDTQYF.

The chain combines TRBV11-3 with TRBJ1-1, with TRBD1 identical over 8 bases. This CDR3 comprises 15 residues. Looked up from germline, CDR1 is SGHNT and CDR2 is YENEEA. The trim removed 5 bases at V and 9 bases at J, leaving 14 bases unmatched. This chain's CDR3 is CASSPGGLSGSKAFF. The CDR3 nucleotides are TGTGCCAGCAGCCCAGGGGGCCTTTCGGGCAGCAAAGCTTTCTTT.

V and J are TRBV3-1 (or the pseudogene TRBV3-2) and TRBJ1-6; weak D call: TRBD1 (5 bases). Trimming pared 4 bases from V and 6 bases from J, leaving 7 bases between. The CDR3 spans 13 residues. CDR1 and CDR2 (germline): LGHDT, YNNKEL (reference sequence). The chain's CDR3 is CASSRDSNSPLHF. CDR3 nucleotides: TGTGCCAGCAGCCGCGACAGTAATTCACCCCTCCACTTT.

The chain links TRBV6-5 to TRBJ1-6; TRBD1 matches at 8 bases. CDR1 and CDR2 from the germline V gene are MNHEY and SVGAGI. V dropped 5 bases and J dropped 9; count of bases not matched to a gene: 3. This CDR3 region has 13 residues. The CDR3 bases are TGTGCCAGCAGTCAGACAGGGGTTTCACCCCTCCACTTT. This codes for CASSQTGVSPLHF.

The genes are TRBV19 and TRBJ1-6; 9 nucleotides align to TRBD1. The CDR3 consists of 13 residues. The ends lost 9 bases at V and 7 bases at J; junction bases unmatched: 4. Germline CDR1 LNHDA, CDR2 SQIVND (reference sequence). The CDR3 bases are TGTGCCAGCGGGACAGGGAGAAATTCACCCCTCCACTTT. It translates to CASGTGRNSPLHF.

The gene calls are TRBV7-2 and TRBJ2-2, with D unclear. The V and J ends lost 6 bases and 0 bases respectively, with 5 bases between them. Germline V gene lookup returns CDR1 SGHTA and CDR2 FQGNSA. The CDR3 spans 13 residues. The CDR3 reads CASRQTNTGELFF. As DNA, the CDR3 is TGTGCCAGCAGGCAGACGAACACCGGGGAGCTGTTTTTT. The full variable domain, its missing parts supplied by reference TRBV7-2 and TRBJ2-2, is GAGVSQSPSNKVTEKGKDVELRCDPISGHTALYWYRQSLGQGLEFLIYFQGNSAPDKSGLPSDRFSAERTGGSVSTLTIQRTQQEDSAVYLCASRQTNTGELFFGEGSRLTVL.

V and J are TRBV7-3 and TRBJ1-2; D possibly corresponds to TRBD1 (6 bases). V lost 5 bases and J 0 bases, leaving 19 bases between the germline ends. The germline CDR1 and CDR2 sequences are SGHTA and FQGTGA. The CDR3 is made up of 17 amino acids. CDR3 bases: TGTGCCAGCAGCCCCCATCCCCCGGACAGAGCTAACTATGGCTACACCTTC. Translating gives CASSPHPPDRANYGYTF.

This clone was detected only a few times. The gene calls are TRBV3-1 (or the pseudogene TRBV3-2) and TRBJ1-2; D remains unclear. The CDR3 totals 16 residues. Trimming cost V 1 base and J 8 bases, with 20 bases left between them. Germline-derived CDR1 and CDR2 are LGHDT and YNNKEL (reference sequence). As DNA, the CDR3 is TGTGCCAGCAGCCAAGGAGGAGGAGAAATATTGGGCGGCTACACCTTC. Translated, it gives CASSQGGGEILGGYTF.

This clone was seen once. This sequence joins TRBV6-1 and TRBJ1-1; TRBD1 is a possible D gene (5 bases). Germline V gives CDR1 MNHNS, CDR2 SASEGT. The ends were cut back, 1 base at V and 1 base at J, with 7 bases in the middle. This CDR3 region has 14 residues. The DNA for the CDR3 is TGTGCCAGCAGTGAAGTAGGGGAGAACACTGAAGCTTTCTTT. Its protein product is CASSEVGENTEAFF.

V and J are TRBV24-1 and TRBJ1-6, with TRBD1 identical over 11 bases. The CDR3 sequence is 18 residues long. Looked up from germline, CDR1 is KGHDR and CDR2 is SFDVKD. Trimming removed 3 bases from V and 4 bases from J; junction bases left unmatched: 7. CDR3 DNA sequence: TGTGCCACCAGTGATAGCCCGGGACAGGGGGTATATAATTCACCCCTCCACTTT. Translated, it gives CATSDSPGQGVYNSPLHF.

CDR3 coding DNA: TGTGCCAGCAGTGAACCGGGACAGACCGCTGAAGCTTTCTTT. It specifies CASSEPGQTAEAFF. V gene TRBV25-1 combines with J gene TRBJ1-1, with 7 bases aligning to TRBD1. Germline CDR1 reads MGHDK; CDR2 reads SYGVNS. With 2 bases clipped from V and 6 bases from J, the junction kept 6 bases outside the gene matches. There are 14 residues in the CDR3.